The 20 T cell receptor beta chains below were found in one sample sequenced in a study of T cell responses to AZD1222 COVID-19 vaccine. Method: immunoSEQ multiplex PCR; TCRdb's copy keeps in-frame clones and lacks some. The sample has roughly 42,000 clones, over 70% seen once. The material sequenced was peripheral blood, taken on day 0 of AZD1222 vaccination. The receptors were sampled from an adult in good health.

This sequence joins TRBV10-1 and TRBJ1-3; TRBD1 might be the D (6 bases). The CDR3 covers 15 residues. From germline, CDR1 is WNHNN and CDR2 SYGVQD (reference sequence). The ends were cut back, 7 bases at V and 4 bases at J, with 17 bases in the middle. CDR3 protein: CASMANRDSGNTIYF. The CDR3 DNA follows: TGCGCCAGCATGGCAAACAGGGATTCAGGAAACACCATATATTTT.

The CDR3, as DNA: TGTGCCAGCAGCCCGGACAGTTCCTCTGGAAACACCATATATTTT. Its protein product is CASSPDSSSGNTIYF. The gene calls are TRBV3-1 (or the pseudogene TRBV3-2) and TRBJ1-3; a possible D gene is TRBD1 (6 bases). In germline, CDR1 is LGHDT, CDR2 YNNKEL (reference sequence). The ends were cut back, 4 bases at V and 0 bases at J, with 10 bases in the middle. The CDR3 is 15 amino acids.

The sample holds one count of this clone. The chain joins TRBV28 to TRBJ2-1, with D unclear. CDR3 length: 12 amino acids. The germline CDR1 and CDR2 sequences are MDHEN and SYDVKM. Trimming took 4 bases from V and 9 from J, leaving 10 bases between them. The CDR3 nucleotides read TGTGCCAGCAGTTCCTCCAGTCGTGAGCAGTTCTTC. Translation gives CASSSSSREQFF.

This clone has a single count. This chain uses TRBV5-6 with TRBJ2-3; D is unclear. The CDR3 has 15 amino acids. Germline loops: CDR1 SGHDT, CDR2 YYEEEE. V was shortened by 3 bases and J by 2 bases, with 13 bases between the two germline ends. CDR3 residues: CASSYDLYPTDTQYF. The CDR3 coding sequence is TGTGCCAGCAGCTACGACCTGTATCCCACAGATACGCAGTATTTT.

In this sample, this clone turned up a few times. This chain connects TRBV19 to TRBJ1-5; D not certain. V lost 6 bases and J lost 4, with 13 bases in between. The CDR3 covers 14 residues. Germline assignment: CDR1 LNHDA and CDR2 SQIVND (reference sequence). The CDR3 loop is CASRTKSVNQPQHF. DNA of the CDR3: TGTGCCAGTAGGACCAAGTCTGTGAATCAGCCCCAGCATTTT. Filled out from reference TRBV19 and TRBJ1-5, the complete variable domain reads DGGITQSPKYLFRKEGQNVTLSCEQNLNHDAMYWYRQDPGQGLRLIYYSQIVNDFQKGDIAEGYSVSREKKESFPLTVTSAQKNPTAFYLCASRTKSVNQPQHFGDGTRLSIL.

The sample holds a few counts of this clone. The chain is built from TRBV3-1 (or the pseudogene TRBV3-2) and TRBJ1-1; D unclear. In germline, CDR1 is LGHDT, CDR2 YNNKEL (reference sequence). The CDR3 extends over 14 amino acids. Trimming pared 4 bases from V and 1 base from J, leaving 10 bases between. The chain's CDR3 is CASSLWTGNTEAFF. DNA of the CDR3: TGTGCCAGCAGCCTCTGGACGGGGAACACTGAAGCTTTCTTT.

This rearrangement joins TRBV28 to TRBJ1-1; tentative D call: TRBD1 (5 bases). Looked up from germline, CDR1 is MDHEN and CDR2 is SYDVKM. V was cut by 7 bases and J by 4 bases, with 16 bases left in between. The CDR3 extends over 14 amino acids. The CDR3 protein is CASIRQEGVTEAFF. The DNA of the CDR3 is TGTGCCAGCATCCGCCAGGAAGGGGTCACTGAAGCTTTCTTT.

V is TRBV2 and J is TRBJ2-1; D is unresolved. Germline V lookup: CDR1 SNHLY, CDR2 FYNNEI. The CDR3 totals 12 residues. Deletions cut 7 bases from V and 3 bases from J, with 7 bases between. The CDR3 loop is CASMGYYNEQFF. Here the CDR3 DNA reads TGTGCCAGCATGGGCTACTACAATGAGCAGTTCTTC.

The chain joins TRBV15 to TRBJ2-7, with D perhaps TRBD2 (6 bases). Germline CDR1 and CDR2: LNHNV and YYDKDF (reference sequence). Trimming took 3 bases from V and 3 from J, leaving 12 bases between them. The CDR3 consists of 14 residues. The CDR3 reads CATSRGLSYYEQYF. The CDR3 nucleotides read TGTGCCACCAGCAGGGGACTGTCATACTACGAGCAGTACTTC. Variable domain in full (rest from reference TRBV15 and TRBJ2-7): DAMVIQNPRYQVTQFGKPVTLSCSQTLNHNVMYWYQQKSSQAPKLLFHYYDKDFNNEADTPDNFQSRRPNTSFCFLDIRSPGLGDTAMYLCATSRGLSYYEQYFGPGTRLTVT.

The chain combines TRBV2 with TRBJ2-7, with TRBD1 matching 11 bases. CDR3 length: 18 residues. The germline V gene encodes CDR1 SNHLY and CDR2 FYNNEI. V shed 2 bases, J shed 3 bases, and the junction held 12 bases outside the gene matches. The chain's CDR3 is CASSEPSGGTGGIYEQYF. The CDR3 DNA is TGTGCCAGCAGTGAACCCTCGGGGGGGACAGGGGGAATCTACGAGCAGTACTTC.

V gene TRBV6-4 combines with J gene TRBJ2-1; TRBD2 might be the D (6 bases). The CDR3 loop spans 17 amino acids. Germline V gene lookup returns CDR1 MRHNA and CDR2 SNTAGT. Trimming cost V 0 bases and J 2 bases, with 14 bases left between them. The CDR3 spells CASSDSSLGGTYNEQFF. Written as DNA, the CDR3 is TGTGCCAGCAGTGACTCGAGTCTTGGGGGGACCTACAATGAGCAGTTCTTC.

The chain joins TRBV10-3 to TRBJ1-1, with 9 bases matching TRBD1. Germline V gives CDR1 ENHRY, CDR2 SYGVKD. The V and J ends lost 3 bases and 1 base, in that order; junction bases with no gene match: 3. The CDR3 runs to 15 residues. CDR3 loop: CAISDGTGRNTEAFF. As DNA, the CDR3 is TGTGCCATCAGTGATGGGACAGGGAGGAACACTGAAGCTTTCTTT.

The V gene is TRBV11-2, the J gene TRBJ2-1; maybe TRBD1 (6 bases). CDR1 and CDR2 from the germline V gene are SGHAT and FQNNGV. Trimming left V 8 bases short and J 10 bases short, with 27 bases between. This CDR3 is 16 amino acids long. In nucleotides, the CDR3 is TGTGCCAGCCGGACTCTAGTAAGCAGCTCAGGGGTGGAGCAGTTCTTC. Its translation is CASRTLVSSSGVEQFF.

The J gene is TRBJ2-2, the V gene TRBV5-1; TRBD1 is a possible D gene (6 bases). Germline loops: CDR1 SGHRS, CDR2 YFSETQ. Trimming left V 6 bases short and J 5 bases short, with 17 bases between. The CDR3 loop spans 15 amino acids. Written as DNA, the CDR3 is TGCGCCAGCACCCTGAGGCAGGGGTTAACCGGGGAGCTGTTTTTT. Encoded protein: CASTLRQGLTGELFF.

The chain combines TRBV7-9 with TRBJ1-6; D is uncertain. Germline CDR1 SEHNR, CDR2 FQNEAQ (reference sequence). Trimming left V 5 bases short and J 7 bases short, with 12 bases between. This CDR3 is 14 amino acids long. The CDR3 DNA reads TGTGCCAGCAGCGAAGAAGGGAGAAATTCACCCCTCCACTTT. This codes for CASSEEGRNSPLHF.

The chain joins TRBV7-8 to TRBJ1-2; tentative D call: TRBD1 (5 bases). The V and J ends lost 0 bases and 6 bases respectively, with 11 bases between them. Germline values: CDR1 SGHVS, CDR2 FQNEAQ. The CDR3 sequence is 14 residues long. CDR3 sequence: CASSLALGVDGYTF. As DNA, the CDR3 is TGTGCCAGCAGCTTAGCGTTAGGGGTGGATGGCTACACCTTC.

This clone was counted a few times. V and J are TRBV5-4 and TRBJ1-1; tentatively, D is TRBD1 (5 bases). Trimming removed 6 bases at V and 4 bases at J, with 13 bases between. Germline assignment: CDR1 SGHNT and CDR2 YYREEE (reference sequence). The CDR3 runs 13 residues. The CDR3 is CASTLWGSTEAFF. The CDR3 bases are TGTGCCAGCACCCTGTGGGGCAGCACTGAAGCTTTCTTT.

The chain carries TRBV9 and TRBJ1-5, with 8 bases lining up with TRBD1. V gave up 4 bases and J gave up 6 bases; unmatched junction bases: 9. This CDR3 has 15 amino acids. Looked up from germline, CDR1 is SGDLS and CDR2 is YYNGEE. The CDR3 DNA sequence: TGTGCCAGCAGCCTTACTGGACAGGGCGCTCAGCCCCAGCATTTT. Protein: CASSLTGQGAQPQHF.

The rearrangement uses TRBV7-3 and TRBJ2-1; the match to TRBD2 covers 8 bases. CDR1 and CDR2 (germline): SGHTA, FQGTGA. This CDR3 spans 15 amino acids. The junction had 2 bases not matched to a gene; V was cut back by 4 bases and J by 0 bases. This chain's CDR3 is CASSSRGGSYNEQFF. CDR3 DNA sequence: TGTGCCAGCAGCTCCCGGGGGGGCTCCTACAATGAGCAGTTCTTC. The variable domain in full, with the rest retrieved from reference TRBV7-3 and TRBJ2-1, is GAGVSQTPSNKVTEKGKYVELRCDPISGHTALYWYRQSLGQGPEFLIYFQGTGAADDSGLPNDRFFAVRPEGSVSTLKIQRTERGDSAVYLCASSSRGGSYNEQFFGPGTRLTVL.

J is TRBJ1-1 and V is TRBV5-1, with a tentative D call TRBD1 (6 bases). The CDR3 covers 14 residues. Trimming left V 7 bases short and J 6 bases short, with 19 bases between. Germline assignment: CDR1 SGHRS and CDR2 YFSETQ. The CDR3 DNA sequence: TGCGCCAGCTCCGCGGCGGGGAGGGGGTCTGAAGCTTTCTTT. This codes for CASSAAGRGSEAFF. Full variable domain (missing parts from reference TRBV5-1 and TRBJ1-1): KAGVTQTPRYLIKTRGQQVTLSCSPISGHRSVSWYQQTPGQGLQFLFEYFSETQRNKGNFPGRFSGRQFSNSRSEMNVSTLELGDSALYLCASSAAGRGSEAFFGQGTRLTVV.